These T cell receptor beta chains were read from a single sample in a study of radiotherapy plus CTLA-4 blockade in lung cancer. The table came from immunoSEQ multiplex PCR; TCRdb's copy has only in-frame clones and leaves some out. The table shows roughly 110,000 clones, with roughly 77% occurring only once. Source: peripheral blood, taken from a patient treated with radiotherapy plus ipilimumab. All receptors derive from a human donor with non-small cell lung cancer that progressed on radiotherapy plus ipilimumab. Some clones in this sample may be carry-over from other donors' samples. Both conserved end residues are part of each CDR3. The order of the fields is J gene, CDR3 length, D gene, V gene, clone size, CDR3 DNA, CDR3 protein. The D gene is left open where the match is weak. The size field is filled for only some rows; it gives once, few, many or a size class.

TRBJ2-1	12	TRBD2	TRBV7-9	NA	TGTGCCAGCAGCTTAAGCGGGGTTGGGCAGTTCTTC	CASSLSGVGQFF
TRBJ1-5	15	TRBD1	TRBV6-5	NA	TGTGCCAGCAGTGTGGGACAGGGGGCATATCAGCCCCAGCATTTT	CASSVGQGAYQPQHF
TRBJ2-7	13	NA	TRBV5-4	NA	TGTGCCAGCAGCTTGGGGGCTAGTTACGAGCAGTACTTC	CASSLGASYEQYF
TRBJ2-7	12	NA	TRBV6-1	few	TGTGCCAGCAGTGTGACGATCTACGAGCAGTACTTC	CASSVTIYEQYF
TRBJ1-2	15	NA	TRBV28	NA	TGTGCCAGCACCGGGACCACCCGGGTCATATATGGCTACACCTTC	CASTGTTRVIYGYTF
TRBJ2-7	13	NA	TRBV19	NA	TGTGCCAGTAGTATTTCGCTCGGGTACGAGCAGTACTTC	CASSISLGYEQYF
TRBJ1-2	14	NA	TRBV7-2	NA	TGTGCCAGCAGCTACAGGGTGGGTAACTATGGCTACACCTTC	CASSYRVGNYGYTF
TRBJ2-3	13	TRBD1	TRBV5-1	NA	TGCGCCAGCAGAGGACAGGGGACAGATACGCAGTATTTT	CASRGQGTDTQYF
TRBJ2-7	17	NA	TRBV7-2	NA	TGTGCCAGCAGCTTAGTAGGGGGGGCACAGATCTCCTACGAGCAGTACTTC	CASSLVGGAQISYEQYF
TRBJ2-7	16	TRBD1	TRBV7-9	NA	TGTGCCAGCAGCTTAGAAGTGTGGACAGGGGTTGGCGAGCAGTACTTC	CASSLEVWTGVGEQYF
TRBJ1-4	13	NA	TRBV5-5	NA	TGTGCCAGCAGCGGCGGGGACAATGAAAAACTGTTTTTT	CASSGGDNEKLFF
TRBJ2-5	13	NA	TRBV5-1	NA	TGCGCCAGCAGCTTGGGGGACGAGGAGACCCAGTACTTC	CASSLGDEETQYF